This T cell receptor beta chain was profiled in a study of blood T cell repertoires in COVID-19. Study-wide background: The origin of the acute and convalescent COVID-19 samples was the United States, Italy and Spain. Nucleic acid was either cDNA or gDNA, and it came from T cells, B-cell-depleted T cells, or PBMCs.

Original data processing: Amplification from reference gene primers served as the basis for estimated nucleated cell counts. The protocol was immunoSEQ multiplex PCR, while the TCRdb copy is restricted to in-frame clones and leaves out a portion. That table is the source of V, J and clone size, and D and trimming were worked out from the DNA. The data show fewer than 350,000 clones, 70% to 90% seen once. Trimming took off 3 bases at V and 4 bases at J, with 7 bases between the two ends. This CDR3 spans 12 amino acids. The germline gives CDR1 SGDLS, CDR2 YYNGEE. The sequence was obtained from a woman aged 45 to 65 with active or convalescent COVID-19. Sequencing was carried out using peripheral blood. This rearrangement joins TRBV9 to TRBJ1-1, with D perhaps matching TRBD1 (5 bases). CDR3 coding DNA: TGTGCCAGCAGCGCCCAGGGCACTGAAGCTTTCTTT. Translation gives CASSAQGTEAFF.